The T cell receptor beta chain under discussion was sequenced for a study of OX40 agonist ivuxolimab in advanced cancers. Study as a whole: The study enrolled dose-escalation patients with hepatocellular carcinoma, melanoma, renal cell or head and neck cancer.

TCRdb's copy holds only in-frame clones and misses some; the assay was immunoSEQ multiplex PCR. This table has roughly 80,000 clones, approximately 84% appearing once. As concerns this clone: The target antigen is unknown.

Between the trimmed V and J ends, which lost 4 bases and 4 bases, there was a span of 17 bases. The CDR3 is made up of 15 amino acids. The V gene's germline CDR1 is SGDLS and CDR2 YYNGEE. Whole-study findings and limits: Patients with a partial response at 0.1-3.0 mg/kg had among the lowest clonal expansion.

This rearrangement joins TRBV9 to TRBJ1-1; the D gene is possibly TRBD1 (5 bases). This specimen was CD4+ or CD8+ T cells sorted from blood, taken in a trial of the OX40 agonist ivuxolimab. This TCR was sampled from an adult with an advanced solid tumor such as melanoma, head and neck, liver or kidney cancer. CDR3 in amino acids: CASSPWGGVSTEAFF. CDR3 coding DNA: TGTGCCAGCAGCCCCTGGGGGGGTGTGAGCACTGAAGCTTTCTTT.